This is a list of T cell receptor beta chains from one sample in a study of early T cells in non-severe SARS-CoV-2 infection. MiXCR was run by TCRdb on the 5' RACE reads, yielding one entry per CDR3 protein. Of tens of thousands of distinct CDR3 sequences listed, about 14% are singletons. Material for sequencing was whole blood. Receptors originate from an adult who was a healthcare worker with PCR-confirmed SARS-CoV-2 infection or an uninfected control (not recorded which). CDR3s include the opening cysteine and the closing phenylalanine or tryptophan. D genes are given only for firm matches. Clone size appears in some rows only: once, few, many, or a class for an expanded clone.

J gene: TRBJ2-6; clone size: -; V gene: TRBV4-1; D gene: -; CDR3 protein: CASSQDGGEANVLTF; CDR3 DNA: TGCGCCAGCAGCCAAGATGGGGGTGAAGCCAACGTCCTGACTTTC
J gene: TRBJ1-3; clone size: few; V gene: TRBV14; D gene: -; CDR3 protein: CASSQDRLGSGNTIYF; CDR3 DNA: TGTGCCAGCAGCCAAGATCGACTGGGATCTGGAAACACCATATATTTT
J gene: TRBJ1-2; clone size: few; V gene: TRBV14; D gene: -; CDR3 protein: CASSHFREEANYGYTF; CDR3 DNA: TGTGCCAGCAGCCATTTTCGGGAAGAAGCTAACTATGGCTACACCTTC
J gene: TRBJ1-1; clone size: few; V gene: TRBV6-5; D gene: -; CDR3 protein: CASSTPFGAEAFF; CDR3 DNA: TGTGCCAGCAGCACCCCTTTCGGTGCTGAAGCTTTCTTT
J gene: TRBJ2-1; clone size: few; V gene: TRBV12-3/TRBV12-4; D gene: TRBD1; CDR3 protein: CASSNSPGQGAPYNEQFF; CDR3 DNA: TGTGCCAGCAGTAACAGCCCGGGACAGGGGGCGCCGTACAATGAGCAGTTCTTC
J gene: TRBJ2-1; clone size: -; V gene: TRBV11-2; D gene: -; CDR3 protein: CASSTRPGLQGEQFF; CDR3 DNA: TGTGCCAGCAGCACCCGACCGGGACTTCAGGGGGAGCAGTTCTTC
J gene: TRBJ1-6; clone size: -; V gene: TRBV6-6; D gene: TRBD1; CDR3 protein: CASIGQGAHNSPLHF; CDR3 DNA: TGTGCCAGCATCGGACAGGGGGCCCATAATTCACCCCTCCACTTT
J gene: TRBJ2-2; clone size: few; V gene: TRBV10-2; D gene: TRBD2; CDR3 protein: CASSESTWASGATGELFF; CDR3 DNA: TGCGCCAGCAGTGAGTCGACGTGGGCTAGCGGGGCCACCGGGGAGCTGTTTTTT
J gene: TRBJ1-3; clone size: -; V gene: TRBV2; D gene: TRBD1; CDR3 protein: CASSENGQGVMRNTIYF; CDR3 DNA: TGTGCCAGCAGTGAAAACGGACAGGGAGTGATGCGAAACACCATATATTTT
J gene: TRBJ2-4; clone size: -; V gene: TRBV11-2; D gene: -; CDR3 protein: CASSSPGPGRVAKNIQYF; CDR3 DNA: TGTGCCAGCAGCTCGCCCGGACCGGGCCGGGTAGCCAAAAACATTCAGTACTTC
J gene: TRBJ1-6; clone size: many; V gene: TRBV6-5; D gene: TRBD1; CDR3 protein: CASSYAMTGKGSPLHF; CDR3 DNA: TGTGCCAGCAGTTACGCGATGACAGGGAAGGGTTCACCCCTCCACTTT
J gene: TRBJ2-2; clone size: -; V gene: TRBV12-3/TRBV12-4; D gene: -; CDR3 protein: CASSPAVGQGGTGELFF; CDR3 DNA: TGTGCCAGCAGTCCGGCGGTGGGTCAGGGTGGCACCGGGGAGCTGTTTTTT
J gene: TRBJ2-4; clone size: -; V gene: TRBV4-2; D gene: TRBD2; CDR3 protein: CASSQDGLAGGSRNIQYF; CDR3 DNA: TGTGCCAGCAGCCAAGACGGTCTAGCGGGTGGTAGCCGGAACATTCAGTACTTC